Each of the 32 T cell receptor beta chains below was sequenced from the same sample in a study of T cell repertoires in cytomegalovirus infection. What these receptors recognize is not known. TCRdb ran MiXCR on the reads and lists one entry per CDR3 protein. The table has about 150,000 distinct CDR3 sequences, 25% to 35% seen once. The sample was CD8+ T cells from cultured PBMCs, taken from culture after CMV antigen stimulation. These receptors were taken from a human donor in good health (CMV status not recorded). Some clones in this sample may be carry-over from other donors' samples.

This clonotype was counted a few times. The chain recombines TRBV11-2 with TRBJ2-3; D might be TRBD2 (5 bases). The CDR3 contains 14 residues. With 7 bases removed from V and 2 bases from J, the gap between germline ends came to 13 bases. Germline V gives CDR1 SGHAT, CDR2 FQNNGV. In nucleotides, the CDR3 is TGTGCCAGCACCCACACCGGGAACACAGATACGCAGTATTTT. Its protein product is CASTHTGNTDTQYF.

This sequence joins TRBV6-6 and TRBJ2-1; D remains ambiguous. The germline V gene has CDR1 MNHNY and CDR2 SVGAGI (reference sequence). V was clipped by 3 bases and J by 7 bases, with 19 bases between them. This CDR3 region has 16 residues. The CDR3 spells CASSYSEHLISNEQFF. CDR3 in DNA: TGTGCCAGCAGTTATTCTGAACATCTAATAAGTAATGAGCAGTTCTTC.

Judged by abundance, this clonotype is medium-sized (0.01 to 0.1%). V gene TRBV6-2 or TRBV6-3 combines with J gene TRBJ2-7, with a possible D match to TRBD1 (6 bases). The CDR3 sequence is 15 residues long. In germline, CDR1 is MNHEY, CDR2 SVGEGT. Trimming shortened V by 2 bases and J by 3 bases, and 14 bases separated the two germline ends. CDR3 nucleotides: TGTGCCAGCAGTTACCACGGACAGAAAGTCTACGAGCAGTACTTC. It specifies CASSYHGQKVYEQYF.

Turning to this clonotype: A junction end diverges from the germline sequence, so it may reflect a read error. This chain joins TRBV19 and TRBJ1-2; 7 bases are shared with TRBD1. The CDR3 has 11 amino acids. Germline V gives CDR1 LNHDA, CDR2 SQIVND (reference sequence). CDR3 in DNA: TGTGCCAGTAGCATGGGACAGCTAATCATCTTC. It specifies CASSMGQLIIF. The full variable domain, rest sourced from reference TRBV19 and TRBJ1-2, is DGGITQSPKYLFRKEGQNVTLSCEQNLNHDAMYWYRQDPGQGLRLIYYSQIVNDFQKGDIAEGYSVSREKKESFPLTVTSAQKNPTAFYLCASSMGQLIIFGSGTRLTVV.

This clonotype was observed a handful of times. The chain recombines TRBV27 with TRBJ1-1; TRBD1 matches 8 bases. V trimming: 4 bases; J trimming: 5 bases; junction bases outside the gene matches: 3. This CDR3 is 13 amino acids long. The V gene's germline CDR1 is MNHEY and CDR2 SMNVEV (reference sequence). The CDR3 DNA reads TGTGCCAGCAGTTGGACAGGGCAGACTGAAGCTTTCTTT. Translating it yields CASSWTGQTEAFF.

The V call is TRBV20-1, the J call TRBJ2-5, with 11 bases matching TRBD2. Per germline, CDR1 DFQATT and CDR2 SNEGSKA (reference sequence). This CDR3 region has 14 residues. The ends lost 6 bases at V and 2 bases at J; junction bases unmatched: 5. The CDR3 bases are TGCAGTGCCGGGACTAGCGGTGCTCAAGAGACCCAGTACTTC. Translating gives CSAGTSGAQETQYF.

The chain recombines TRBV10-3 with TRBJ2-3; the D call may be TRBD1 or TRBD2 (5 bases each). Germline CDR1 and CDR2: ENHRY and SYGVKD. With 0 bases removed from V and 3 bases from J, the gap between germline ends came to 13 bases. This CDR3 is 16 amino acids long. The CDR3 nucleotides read TGTGCCATCAGTGAGTCTGTCGGGGCGGAGACAGATACGCAGTATTTT. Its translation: CAISESVGAETDTQYF.

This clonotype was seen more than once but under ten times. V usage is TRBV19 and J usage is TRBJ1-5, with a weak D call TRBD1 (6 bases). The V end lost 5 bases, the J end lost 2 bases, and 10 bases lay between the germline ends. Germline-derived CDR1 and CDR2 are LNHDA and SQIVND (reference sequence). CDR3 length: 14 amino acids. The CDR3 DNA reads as TGTGCCAGTAGTGCCGGGACACGCAATCAGCCCCAGCATTTT. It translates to CASSAGTRNQPQHF.

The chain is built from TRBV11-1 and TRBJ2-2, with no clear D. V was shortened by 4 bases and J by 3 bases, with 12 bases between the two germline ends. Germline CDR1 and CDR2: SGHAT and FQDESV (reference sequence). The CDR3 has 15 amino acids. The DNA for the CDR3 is TGTGCCAGCAGCTACAGTACGTTGGACACCGGGGAGCTGTTTTTT. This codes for CASSYSTLDTGELFF.

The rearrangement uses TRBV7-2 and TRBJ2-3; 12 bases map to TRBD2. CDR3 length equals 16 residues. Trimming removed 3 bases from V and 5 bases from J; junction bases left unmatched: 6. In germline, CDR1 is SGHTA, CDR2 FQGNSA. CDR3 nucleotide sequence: TGTGCCAGCAGCTTGACTAGCGGGGGCACTGGAGATACGCAGTATTTT. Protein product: CASSLTSGGTGDTQYF. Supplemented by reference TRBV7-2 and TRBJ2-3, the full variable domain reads GAGVSQSPSNKVTEKGKDVELRCDPISGHTALYWYRQSLGQGLEFLIYFQGNSAPDKSGLPSDRFSAERTGGSVSTLTIQRTQQEDSAVYLCASSLTSGGTGDTQYFGPGTRLTVL.

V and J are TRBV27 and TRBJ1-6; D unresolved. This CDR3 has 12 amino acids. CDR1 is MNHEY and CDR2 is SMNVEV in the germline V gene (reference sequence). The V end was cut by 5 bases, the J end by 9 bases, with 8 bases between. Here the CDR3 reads CASSTGSSPLHF. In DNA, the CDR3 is TGTGCCAGCAGTACCGGCAGTTCACCCCTCCACTTT.

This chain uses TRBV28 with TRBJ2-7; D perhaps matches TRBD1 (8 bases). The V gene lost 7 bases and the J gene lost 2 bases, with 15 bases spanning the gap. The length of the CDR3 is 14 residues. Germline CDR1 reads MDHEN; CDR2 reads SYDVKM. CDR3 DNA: TGTGCCAGCATGAACAGGGGGGGGGCCTACGAGCAGTACTTC. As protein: CASMNRGGAYEQYF.

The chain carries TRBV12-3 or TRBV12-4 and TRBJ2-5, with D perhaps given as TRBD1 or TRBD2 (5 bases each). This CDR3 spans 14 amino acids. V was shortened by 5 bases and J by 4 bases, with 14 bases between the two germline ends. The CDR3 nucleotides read TGTGCCAGCAGTGAAGGGGCAGGGAGAGAGACCCAGTACTTC. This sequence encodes CASSEGAGRETQYF.

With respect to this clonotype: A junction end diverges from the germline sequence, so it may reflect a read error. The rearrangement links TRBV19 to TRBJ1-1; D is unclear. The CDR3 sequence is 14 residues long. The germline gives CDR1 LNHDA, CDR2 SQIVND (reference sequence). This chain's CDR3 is CASSMLGFPTEAFF. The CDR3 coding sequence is TGTGCTAGTAGTATGCTGGGATTCCCCACTGAAGCTTTCTTT.

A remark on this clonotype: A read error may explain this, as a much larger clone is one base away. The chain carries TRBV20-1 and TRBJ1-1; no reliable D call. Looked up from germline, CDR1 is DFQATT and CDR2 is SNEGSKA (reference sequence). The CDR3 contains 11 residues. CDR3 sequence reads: CSTRVPTEAFF. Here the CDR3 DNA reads TGCAGTACTAGAGTACCAACCGAAGCTTTCTTT.

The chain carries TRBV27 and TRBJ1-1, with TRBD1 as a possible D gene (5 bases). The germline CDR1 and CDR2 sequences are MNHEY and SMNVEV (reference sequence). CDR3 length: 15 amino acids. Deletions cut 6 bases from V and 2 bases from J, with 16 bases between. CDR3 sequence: CASSLGTTINTEAFF. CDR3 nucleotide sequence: TGTGCCAGCAGCCTAGGGACCACTATTAACACTGAAGCTTTCTTT.

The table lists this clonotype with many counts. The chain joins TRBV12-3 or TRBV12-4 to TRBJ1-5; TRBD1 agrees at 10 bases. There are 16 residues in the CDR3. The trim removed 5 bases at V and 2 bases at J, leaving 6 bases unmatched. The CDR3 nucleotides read TGTGCCAGCAGTCCCCCCGGGACAGGGGGCAATCAGCCCCAGCATTTT. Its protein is CASSPPGTGGNQPQHF.

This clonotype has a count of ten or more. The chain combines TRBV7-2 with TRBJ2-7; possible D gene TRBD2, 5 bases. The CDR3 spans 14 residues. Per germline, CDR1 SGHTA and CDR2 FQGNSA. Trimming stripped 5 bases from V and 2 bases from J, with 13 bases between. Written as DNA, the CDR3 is TGTGCCAGCAGCCTCGGACTTCCCCCCTACGAGCAGTACTTC. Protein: CASSLGLPPYEQYF.

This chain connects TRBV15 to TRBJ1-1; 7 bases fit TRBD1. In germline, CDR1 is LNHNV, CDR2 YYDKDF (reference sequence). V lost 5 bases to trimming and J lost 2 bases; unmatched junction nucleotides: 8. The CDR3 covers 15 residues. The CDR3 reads CATSGGQRSNTEAFF. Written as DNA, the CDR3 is TGTGCCACCAGCGGGGGACAGCGGAGTAACACTGAAGCTTTCTTT.

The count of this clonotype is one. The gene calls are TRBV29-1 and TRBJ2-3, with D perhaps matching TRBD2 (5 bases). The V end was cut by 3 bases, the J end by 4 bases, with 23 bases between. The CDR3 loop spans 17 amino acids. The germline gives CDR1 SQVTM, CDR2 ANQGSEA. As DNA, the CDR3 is TGCAGCGTTGATGGGGATTTTGAGCGGTGGGCCCCAGATACGCAGTATTTT. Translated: CSVDGDFERWAPDTQYF.

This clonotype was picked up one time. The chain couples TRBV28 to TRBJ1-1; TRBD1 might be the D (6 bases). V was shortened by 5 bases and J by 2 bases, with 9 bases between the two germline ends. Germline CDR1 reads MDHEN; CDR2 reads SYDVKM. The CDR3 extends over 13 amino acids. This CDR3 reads CASSDRFNTEAFF. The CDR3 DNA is TGTGCCAGCAGTGACAGGTTCAACACTGAAGCTTTCTTT.

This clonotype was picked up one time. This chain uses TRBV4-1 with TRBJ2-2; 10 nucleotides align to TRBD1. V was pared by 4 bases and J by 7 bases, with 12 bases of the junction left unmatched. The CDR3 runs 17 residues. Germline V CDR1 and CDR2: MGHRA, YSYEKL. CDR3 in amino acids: CASSLPGQGRRDGELFF. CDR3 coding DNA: TGCGCCAGCAGCCTCCCGGGACAGGGGAGGAGGGACGGGGAGCTGTTTTTT.

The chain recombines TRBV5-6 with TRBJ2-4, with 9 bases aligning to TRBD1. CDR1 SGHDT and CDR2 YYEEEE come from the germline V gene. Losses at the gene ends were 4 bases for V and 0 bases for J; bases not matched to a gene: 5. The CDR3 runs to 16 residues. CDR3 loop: CASSAGTGLAKNIQYF. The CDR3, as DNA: TGTGCCAGCAGCGCCGGGACAGGGCTAGCCAAAAACATTCAGTACTTC.

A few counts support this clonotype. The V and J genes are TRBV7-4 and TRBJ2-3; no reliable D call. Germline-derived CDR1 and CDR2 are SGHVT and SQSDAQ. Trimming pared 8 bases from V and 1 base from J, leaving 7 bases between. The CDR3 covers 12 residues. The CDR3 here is CASSSGTDTQYF. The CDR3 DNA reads TGTGCCAGCTCTTCCGGCACAGATACGCAGTATTTT. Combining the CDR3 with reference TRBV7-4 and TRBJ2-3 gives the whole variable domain GAGVSQSPRYKVAKRGRDVALRCDSISGHVTLYWYRQTLGQGSEVLTYSQSDAQRDKSGRPSGRFSAERPERSVSTLKIQRTEQGDSAVYLCASSSGTDTQYFGPGTRLTVL.

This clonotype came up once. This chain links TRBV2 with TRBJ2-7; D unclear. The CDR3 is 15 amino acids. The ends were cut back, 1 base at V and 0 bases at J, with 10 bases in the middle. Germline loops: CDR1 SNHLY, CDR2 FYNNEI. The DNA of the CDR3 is TGTGCCAGCAGTGAAGATATGGGAAGCTCCTACGAGCAGTACTTC. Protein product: CASSEDMGSSYEQYF.

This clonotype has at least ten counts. The DNA for the CDR3 is TGTGCCAGCAGCTCCGGCCGGAGGGGGGCTTGGGAAAAACTGTTTTTT. It specifies CASSSGRRGAWEKLFF. The J gene is TRBJ1-4, the V gene TRBV7-2, with a possible D match to TRBD1 (6 bases). Germline assignment: CDR1 SGHTA and CDR2 FQGNSA. CDR3 size: 16 residues. Trimming left V 4 bases short and J 8 bases short, with 20 bases between.

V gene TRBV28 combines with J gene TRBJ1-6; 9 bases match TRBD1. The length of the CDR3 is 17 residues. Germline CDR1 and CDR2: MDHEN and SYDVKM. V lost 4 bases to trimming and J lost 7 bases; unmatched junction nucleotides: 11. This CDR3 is CASSYKPGQGMNSPLHF. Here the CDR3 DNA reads TGTGCCAGCAGTTATAAACCGGGACAGGGTATGAATTCACCCCTCCACTTT.

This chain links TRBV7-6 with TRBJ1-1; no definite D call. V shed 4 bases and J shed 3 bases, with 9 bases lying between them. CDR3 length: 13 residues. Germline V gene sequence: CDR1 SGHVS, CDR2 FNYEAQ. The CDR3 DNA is TGTGCCAGCAGCTCTGCTCCACACACTGAAGCTTTCTTT. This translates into CASSSAPHTEAFF. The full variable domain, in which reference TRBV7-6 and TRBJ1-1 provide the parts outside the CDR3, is GAGVSQSPRYKVTKRGQDVALRCDPISGHVSLYWYRQALGQGPEFLTYFNYEAQQDKSGLPNDRFSAERPEGSISTLTIQRTEQRDSAMYRCASSSAPHTEAFFGQGTRLTVV.

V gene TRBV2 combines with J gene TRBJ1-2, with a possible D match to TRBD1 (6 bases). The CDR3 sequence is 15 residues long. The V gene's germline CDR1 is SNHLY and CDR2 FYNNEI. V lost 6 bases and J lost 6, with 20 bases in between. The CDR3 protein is CASRKGRVAGDGYTF. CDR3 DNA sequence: TGTGCCAGCAGAAAGGGTAGGGTGGCAGGGGATGGCTACACCTTC.

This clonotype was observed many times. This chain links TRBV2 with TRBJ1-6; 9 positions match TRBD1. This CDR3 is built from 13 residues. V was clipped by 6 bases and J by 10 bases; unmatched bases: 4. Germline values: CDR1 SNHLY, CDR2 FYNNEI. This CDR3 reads CASSGQGSSPLHF. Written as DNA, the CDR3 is TGTGCCAGCAGCGGACAGGGGAGCTCACCCCTCCACTTT.

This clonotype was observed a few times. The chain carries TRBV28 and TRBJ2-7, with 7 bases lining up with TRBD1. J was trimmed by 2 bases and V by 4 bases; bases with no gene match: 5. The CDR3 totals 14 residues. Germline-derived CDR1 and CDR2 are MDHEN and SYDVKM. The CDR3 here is CASSSRDSAYEQYF. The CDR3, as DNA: TGTGCCAGCAGTTCCCGGGACAGCGCCTACGAGCAGTACTTC.

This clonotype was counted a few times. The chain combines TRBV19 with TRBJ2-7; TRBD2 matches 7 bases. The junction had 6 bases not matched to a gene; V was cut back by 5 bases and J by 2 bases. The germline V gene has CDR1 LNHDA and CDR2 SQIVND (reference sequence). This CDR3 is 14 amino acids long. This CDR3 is CASSVGSGTYEQYF. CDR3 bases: TGTGCCAGTAGTGTTGGCAGCGGGACCTACGAGCAGTACTTC. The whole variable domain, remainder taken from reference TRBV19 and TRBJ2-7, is DGGITQSPKYLFRKEGQNVTLSCEQNLNHDAMYWYRQDPGQGLRLIYYSQIVNDFQKGDIAEGYSVSREKKESFPLTVTSAQKNPTAFYLCASSVGSGTYEQYFGPGTRLTVT.